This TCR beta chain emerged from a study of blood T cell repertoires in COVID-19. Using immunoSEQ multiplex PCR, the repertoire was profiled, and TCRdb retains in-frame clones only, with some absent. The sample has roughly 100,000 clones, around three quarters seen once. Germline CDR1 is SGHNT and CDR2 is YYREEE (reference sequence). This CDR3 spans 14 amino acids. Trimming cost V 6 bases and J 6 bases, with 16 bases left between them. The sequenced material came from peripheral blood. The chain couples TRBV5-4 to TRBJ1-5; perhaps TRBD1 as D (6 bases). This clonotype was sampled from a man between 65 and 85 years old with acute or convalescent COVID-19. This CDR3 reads CASNRTRGSQPQHF. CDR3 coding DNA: TGTGCCAGCAACAGAACAAGGGGGAGTCAGCCCCAGCATTTT.